This T cell receptor (beta chain) was sequenced in a study of T-cell memory formation after mild COVID-19. Study-wide results and limits: Shrinking CD4+ clones were chiefly CM and EM; CD8+ ones were chiefly EMRA. Proof of SARS-CoV-2 specificity was absent for the second-wave clones that crested on day 37.

The CDR3 is made up of 15 amino acids. Trimming at V came to 8 bases and at J to 2 bases, leaving 10 bases not matched to a gene. Germline loops: CDR1 SNHLY, CDR2 FYNNEI. Sample barcodes and UMIs were carried by the TCR alpha and TCR beta cDNA libraries that 5'RACE generated with constant-segment primers. Using its own MiXCR run on the 5' RACE reads, TCRdb lists one record per CDR3 protein. This table holds around 25,000 distinct CDR3 sequences, around 7% found once. This clonotype has a count of ten or more. Its antigen remains unidentified. The sequenced sample was PBMCs or a T cell subset sorted from them (not recorded which). The sequence came from an adult woman who had mild COVID-19 (a few samples of this study predate the infection). Cell type and time point are not known. The chain is built from TRBV2 and TRBJ1-2; TRBD1 aligns across 8 bases. CDR3 sequence: CASLQPGQGNYGYTF. The CDR3 DNA sequence: TGTGCCAGCCTACAACCCGGACAGGGAAACTATGGCTACACCTTC.